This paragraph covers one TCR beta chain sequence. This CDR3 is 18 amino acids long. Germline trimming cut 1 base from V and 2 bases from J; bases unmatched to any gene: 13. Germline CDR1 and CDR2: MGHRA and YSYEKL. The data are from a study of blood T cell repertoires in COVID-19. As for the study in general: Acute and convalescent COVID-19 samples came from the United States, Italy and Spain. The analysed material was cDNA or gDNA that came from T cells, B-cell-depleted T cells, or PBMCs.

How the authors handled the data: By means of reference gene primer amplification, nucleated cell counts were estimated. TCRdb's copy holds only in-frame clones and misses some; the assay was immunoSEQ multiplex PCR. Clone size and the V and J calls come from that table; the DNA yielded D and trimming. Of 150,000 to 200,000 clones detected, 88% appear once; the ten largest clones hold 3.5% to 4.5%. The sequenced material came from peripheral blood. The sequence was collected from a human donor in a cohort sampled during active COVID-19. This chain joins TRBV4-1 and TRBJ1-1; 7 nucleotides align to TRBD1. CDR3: CASSQALYRQGPNTEAFF. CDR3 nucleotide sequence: TGCGCCAGCAGCCAAGCTTTGTATCGACAGGGCCCTAACACTGAAGCTTTCTTT.